Below are 18 T cell receptor beta chains sequenced from a single sample in a study of blood T cell repertoires in COVID-19. Sequencing was performed with immunoSEQ multiplex PCR; in TCRdb, only in-frame clones are kept and a portion is missing. The table shows some 300,000 clones, with roughly 90% occurring only once. Source material: peripheral blood. The receptors originated from a woman aged 25 to 39 with COVID-19, enrolled during active disease.

The chain employs TRBV6-2 or TRBV6-3 and TRBJ1-2; perhaps TRBD1 as D (6 bases). The ends were cut back, 6 bases at V and 4 bases at J, with 15 bases in the middle. Germline V gene sequence: CDR1 MNHEY, CDR2 SVGEGT. The length of the CDR3 is 14 residues. CDR3 amino acids: CASSPRDTSYGYTF. The CDR3 DNA reads as TGTGCCAGCAGCCCCAGGGACACCAGCTATGGCTACACCTTC.

V usage is TRBV6-5 and J usage is TRBJ1-6, with D tentatively TRBD1 (5 bases). With 2 bases removed from V and 7 bases from J, the gap between germline ends came to 9 bases. CDR1 and CDR2 (germline): MNHEY, SVGAGI. The CDR3 contains 14 residues. For the CDR3, the DNA is TGTGCCAGCAGTTACCGACAGAGCAATTCACCCCTCCACTTT. This encodes CASSYRQSNSPLHF.

The chain couples TRBV6-5 to TRBJ2-3, with D maybe TRBD2 (5 bases). CDR1 is MNHEY, CDR2 SVGAGI, per germline. The CDR3 has 11 residues. V lost 9 bases to trimming and J lost 10 bases, with 14 bases between them. CDR3 residues: CASNGKTAQYF. The CDR3 DNA follows: TGTGCCAGTAACGGGAAAACGGCGCAGTATTTT.

V and J are TRBV30 and TRBJ1-3, with D possibly being TRBD1 (5 bases). CDR3 size: 12 residues. The V end lost 0 bases, the J end lost 15 bases, and 15 bases lay between the germline ends. Germline CDR1 and CDR2: GTSNPN and SVGIG (reference sequence). As DNA, the CDR3 is TGTGCCTGGAGTGTACCCGGCGGGGCCCCATATTTT. Residues: CAWSVPGGAPYF.

The chain uses TRBV5-5 and TRBJ1-4; D gene ambiguous. Germline V gives CDR1 SGHKS, CDR2 YYEKEE (reference sequence). This CDR3 has 13 amino acids. Trimming took 2 bases from V and 4 from J, leaving 6 bases between them. The CDR3 sequence is CASSFRLNEKLFF. CDR3 nucleotide sequence: TGTGCCAGCAGCTTTCGACTTAATGAAAAACTGTTTTTT.

The rearrangement links TRBV6-6 to TRBJ1-1; tentatively, D is TRBD1 (6 bases). Germline CDR1 is MNHNY and CDR2 is SVGAGI (reference sequence). CDR3 length: 14 amino acids. The V and J ends lost 7 bases and 1 base respectively, with 13 bases between them. CDR3 in DNA: TGTGCCAGCACCTACGCGGGGGCGAACACTGAAGCTTTCTTT. Protein product: CASTYAGANTEAFF.

This chain joins TRBV7-6 and TRBJ2-1; 10 bases fit TRBD1. CDR1 and CDR2 from the germline V gene are SGHVS and FNYEAQ. V lost 3 bases to trimming and J lost 0 bases; unmatched junction nucleotides: 2. The CDR3 is made up of 16 amino acids. The chain's CDR3 is CASSFRTGGSYNEQFF. CDR3 in DNA: TGTGCCAGCAGCTTTCGGACAGGGGGCTCCTACAATGAGCAGTTCTTC.

This chain uses TRBV11-3 with TRBJ1-4; 7 nucleotides line up with TRBD1. In germline, CDR1 is SGHNT, CDR2 YENEEA. The CDR3 spans 15 residues. Trimming cost V 5 bases and J 4 bases; bases outside gene matches: 7. Written as DNA, the CDR3 is TGTGCCAGCAGCAAAGGGACAGCCGATAATGAAAAACTGTTTTTT. The encoded protein is CASSKGTADNEKLFF. Using reference TRBV11-3 and TRBJ1-4 for the parts outside the CDR3, the full variable domain is EAGVVQSPRYKIIEKKQPVAFWCNPISGHNTLYWYLQNLGQGPELLIRYENEEAVDDSQLPKDRFSAERLKGVDSTLKIQPAELGDSAVYLCASSKGTADNEKLFFGSGTQLSVL.

The genes are TRBV6-5 and TRBJ1-3; D not resolved. Per germline, CDR1 MNHEY and CDR2 SVGAGI. The ends were cut back, 8 bases at V and 0 bases at J, with 8 bases in the middle. The CDR3 totals 13 residues. This CDR3 reads CASGSRSGNTIYF. The CDR3 DNA reads as TGTGCCAGCGGGAGCCGCTCTGGAAACACCATATATTTT.

This chain uses TRBV5-5 with TRBJ2-3; D remains ambiguous. From germline, CDR1 is SGHKS and CDR2 YYEKEE (reference sequence). The V and J ends lost 1 base and 4 bases respectively, with 10 bases between them. The CDR3 has 14 residues. In DNA form, the CDR3 reads TGTGCCAGCAGCTTGCTGCAGGCCCCAGATACGCAGTATTTT. The encoded protein is CASSLLQAPDTQYF.

This chain links TRBV9 with TRBJ1-6, with a possible D match to TRBD1 (6 bases). V shed 3 bases and J shed 6 bases, with 13 bases lying between them. Germline CDR1 reads SGDLS; CDR2 reads YYNGEE. The CDR3 is made up of 15 amino acids. The CDR3 reads CASSGSQGGNSPLHF. As DNA, the CDR3 is TGTGCCAGCAGCGGATCACAGGGTGGTAATTCACCCCTCCACTTT.

The V call is TRBV7-9, the J call TRBJ2-1, with 8 bases aligning to TRBD1. V was pared by 4 bases and J by 4 bases, with 3 bases of the junction left unmatched. There are 14 residues in the CDR3. Germline-derived CDR1 and CDR2 are SEHNR and FQNEAQ (reference sequence). The CDR3, as DNA: TGTGCCAGCAGCTCGGGACAGGATTACAATGAGCAGTTCTTC. Translating it yields CASSSGQDYNEQFF.

CDR3 DNA: TGTGCCAGCAGCTACCTTGGAGCGTACAATGAGCAGTTCTTC. It is translated as CASSYLGAYNEQFF. The V and J genes are TRBV7-2 and TRBJ2-1; no definite D call. This CDR3 has 14 amino acids. Per the germline V gene, CDR1 is SGHTA and CDR2 is FQGNSA. The V and J ends lost 4 bases and 4 bases respectively, with 11 bases between them. The complete variable domain, with remaining parts taken from reference TRBV7-2 and TRBJ2-1, reads GAGVSQSPSNKVTEKGKDVELRCDPISGHTALYWYRQSLGQGLEFLIYFQGNSAPDKSGLPSDRFSAERTGGSVSTLTIQRTQQEDSAVYLCASSYLGAYNEQFFGPGTRLTVL.

The chain couples TRBV4-2 to TRBJ2-2, with 7 bases fitting TRBD1. Looked up from germline, CDR1 is LGHNA and CDR2 is YNFKEQ. This CDR3 contains 17 residues. After removal of 2 bases from V and 4 bases from J, the junction contained 10 bases not matched to a gene. CDR3 sequence reads: CASSQLPRGLSTGELFF. The CDR3 bases are TGTGCCAGCAGCCAACTACCAAGGGGGCTCAGCACCGGGGAGCTGTTTTTT.

The J gene is TRBJ1-5, the V gene TRBV11-2; D call uncertain. The CDR3 sequence is 13 residues long. CDR1 is SGHAT and CDR2 is FQNNGV in the germline V gene. The V end was cut by 3 bases, the J end by 3 bases, with 6 bases between. The CDR3: CASSFDTNQPQHF. CDR3 bases: TGTGCCAGCAGCTTTGACACCAATCAGCCCCAGCATTTT.

The chain links TRBV19 to TRBJ1-1; D gene unclear. V dropped 9 bases and J dropped 5 bases, with 13 bases sitting between them. Per the germline V gene, CDR1 is LNHDA and CDR2 is SQIVND (reference sequence). The length of the CDR3 is 12 residues. The CDR3 DNA is TGTGCCAGCTCATCGGGGTATACTGAAGCTTTCTTT. Translated, it gives CASSSGYTEAFF.

This clone was observed once. The chain recombines TRBV27 with TRBJ2-3; D not resolved. Deletions cut 2 bases from V and 4 bases from J, with 10 bases between. CDR1 MNHEY and CDR2 SMNVEV come from the germline V gene (reference sequence). This CDR3 has 14 amino acids. DNA for the CDR3: TGTGCCAGCAGTTTAGTGTCAGAACCAGATACGCAGTATTTT. It translates to CASSLVSEPDTQYF.

The CDR3 loop reads CASSPRLAGDTQYF. CDR3 bases: TGTGCCAGCTCACCACGACTAGCGGGGGATACCCAGTACTTC. V usage is TRBV18 and J usage is TRBJ2-5; 12 positions match TRBD2. The V gene end was trimmed by 1 base and the J gene end by 8 bases; junction bases not matched to a gene: 2. Per germline, CDR1 KGHSH and CDR2 LQKENI. The CDR3 is 14 amino acids. The full variable domain, its missing parts supplied by reference TRBV18 and TRBJ2-5, is NAGVMQNPRHLVRRRGQEARLRCSPMKGHSHVYWYRQLPEEGLKFMVYLQKENIIDESGMPKERFSAEFPKEGPSILRIQQVVRGDSAAYFCASSPRLAGDTQYFGPGTRLLVL.